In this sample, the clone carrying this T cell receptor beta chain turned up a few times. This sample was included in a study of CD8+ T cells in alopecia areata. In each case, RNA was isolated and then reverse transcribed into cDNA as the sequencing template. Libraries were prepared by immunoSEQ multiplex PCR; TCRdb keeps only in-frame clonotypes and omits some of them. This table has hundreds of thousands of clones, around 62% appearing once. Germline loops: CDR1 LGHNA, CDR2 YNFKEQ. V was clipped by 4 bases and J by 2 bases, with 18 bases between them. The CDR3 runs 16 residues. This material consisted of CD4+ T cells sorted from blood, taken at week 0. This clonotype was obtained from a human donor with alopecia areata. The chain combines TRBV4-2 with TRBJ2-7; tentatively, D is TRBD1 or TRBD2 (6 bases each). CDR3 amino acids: CASSPKRGGNTYEQYF. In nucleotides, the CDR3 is TGTGCCAGCAGCCCTAAAAGAGGGGGGAACACCTACGAGCAGTACTTC.